This is a list of T cell receptor beta chains from one sample in a study of blood T cell repertoires in COVID-19. Sequenced by immunoSEQ multiplex PCR; TCRdb stores in-frame clones only, minus some. The sample has more than 110,000 clones, more than 80% seen once; the top ten hold 5.5% to 8%. Sequenced: peripheral blood. These receptors came from a human donor in a cohort sampled during active COVID-19. Each CDR3 is given with its conserved first and last residue. D genes are given only for firm matches. Where a row states a size, it is once, few, many or the class of an expanded clone; other rows omit it.

-	TRBV9	TRBD1	TRBJ1-2	TGTGCCAGCAGCACAGGACCAGGACAGGGTTTTGGCTACACCTTC	CASSTGPGQGFGYTF
-	TRBV5-1	-	TRBJ1-4	TGCGCCAGCAGCTTGGCTGGGCTTGGTAATGAAAAACTGTTTTTT	CASSLAGLGNEKLFF
-	TRBV7-2	-	TRBJ2-7	TGTGCCAGCAGCTTCGTAACACACGAGCAGTACTTC	CASSFVTHEQYF
-	TRBV5-5	TRBD1	TRBJ2-2	TGTGCCAGCAGCTTGTTATTGGGGACAGGGGGCCCCGGGGAGCTGTTTTTT	CASSLLLGTGGPGELFF
-	TRBV9	TRBD2	TRBJ2-2	TGTGCCAGCAGCGTAGCCCCTAGCGGGGGCACCGGGGAGCTGTTTTTT	CASSVAPSGGTGELFF
-	TRBV6-1	TRBD1	TRBJ1-5	TGTGCCAGCAGTGAAAACCTCGGGACAGGGAATTTGGTAGGTCAGCCCCAGCATTTT	CASSENLGTGNLVGQPQHF
-	TRBV2	-	TRBJ2-7	TGTGCCAGCAATGGGGGCTGGACTAGACCCTACGAGCAGTACTTC	CASNGGWTRPYEQYF
-	TRBV9	-	TRBJ1-1	TGTGCCAGCAGCGTAGGGCAGGGAAGAGGCGCGAACACTGAAGCTTTCTTT	CASSVGQGRGANTEAFF
-	TRBV29-1	-	TRBJ2-5	TGCAGCGTTCGAGGGGGGGTTGGAGAGACCCAGTACTTC	CSVRGGVGETQYF
-	TRBV28	-	TRBJ1-3	TGTGCCAGCAGGGCGGGGAATCTCCTCGGAAACACCATATATTTT	CASRAGNLLGNTIYF
-	TRBV19	TRBD2	TRBJ2-2	TGTGCCAGTAGTAGGGAACTAGCGGCGAACACCGGGGAGCTGTTTTTT	CASSRELAANTGELFF
-	TRBV6-5	TRBD1	TRBJ1-2	TGTGCCAGCACCCCAGGGGGCTCTCTTGGCTACACCTTC	CASTPGGSLGYTF
-	TRBV29-1	TRBD2	TRBJ2-1	TGCAGCGTTGAAGATCTGGCGGGGGATTTTAATGAGCAGTTCTTC	CSVEDLAGDFNEQFF
-	TRBV11-3	-	TRBJ2-3	TGTGCCAGCAGCTCAACAGGGCTGAGCACAGATACGCAGTATTTT	CASSSTGLSTDTQYF
once	TRBV9	TRBD1	TRBJ1-1	TGTGCCAGCAGCCCAAGAGACAGGGTGAACACTGAAGCTTTCTTT	CASSPRDRVNTEAFF
-	TRBV11-1	-	TRBJ1-1	TGTGCCAGCAGCTTAGAAGCACAGGGTTCCCCCGAAGCTTTCTTT	CASSLEAQGSPEAFF
few	TRBV12-3/TRBV12-4	-	TRBJ2-1	TGTGCCAGCAGCTTGATAAGGGGCAATGAGCAGTTCTTC	CASSLIRGNEQFF
-	TRBV3-1/TRBV3-2	-	TRBJ2-5	TGTGCCAGCAGCCAAGTTGTAAGCGGAGGCGGGGAGACCCAGTACTTC	CASSQVVSGGGETQYF
-	TRBV5-1	-	TRBJ2-7	TGCGCCAGCACGACTGGGGGGGGCTTAGGCGAGCAGTACTTC	CASTTGGGLGEQYF
-	TRBV4-1	-	TRBJ1-1	TGCGCCAGCAGCCAACGGACTGAAGCTTTCTTT	CASSQRTEAFF
once	TRBV4-2	-	TRBJ1-1	TGTGCCAGCAGCCAAGCGGGTCCGAACACTGAAGCTTTCTTT	CASSQAGPNTEAFF
-	TRBV20-1	-	TRBJ1-2	TGCAGTGCTAGAGATGGTCTGAGGTGGGCCTTC	CSARDGLRWAF
-	TRBV7-2	TRBD1	TRBJ1-2	TGTGCCAGCAGCTCCCCGGCGGACAGGGGGAACTATGGCTACACCTTC	CASSSPADRGNYGYTF
-	TRBV7-2	-	TRBJ1-1	TGTGCCAGCAGCTTAGGACCTGGGGCAGGGGCTTTCTTT	CASSLGPGAGAFF
-	TRBV10-3	TRBD2	TRBJ2-1	TGTGCCATCAGTGCCCTCCCTGGGGGGGGACGCTCCTACAATGAGCAGTTCTTC	CAISALPGGGRSYNEQFF
-	TRBV6-1	-	TRBJ1-5	TGTGCCAGCAGTGAAACGGGCAATCAGCCCCAGCATTTT	CASSETGNQPQHF
-	TRBV18	-	TRBJ2-5	TGTGCCAGCTCACCGCGTCAAGCGGAGACCCAGTACTTC	CASSPRQAETQYF
-	TRBV5-6	TRBD1	TRBJ1-6	TGTGCCAGCAGCTTGGCACAGGGGGCTATGGCCCTCCACTTT	CASSLAQGAMALHF
-	TRBV2	TRBD1	TRBJ1-5	TGTGCCAGCAGTGGGACAGGTACGGTTCAGCCCCAGCATTTT	CASSGTGTVQPQHF
-	TRBV11-2	TRBD2	TRBJ2-2	TGTGCCAGCACAGCTTACGTACTAGCGGGGAACACCGGGGAGCTGTTTTTT	CASTAYVLAGNTGELFF
-	TRBV5-4	TRBD1	TRBJ1-2	TGTGCCAGCAGCCCCAGAGACAGGGTCTTGCCTCGTTATGGCTACACCTTC	CASSPRDRVLPRYGYTF
-	TRBV4-2	TRBD2	TRBJ2-5	TGTGCCAGCGAGCCGGGGGGGCCTCTAGAGACCCAGTACTTC	CASEPGGPLETQYF
-	TRBV27	TRBD2	TRBJ2-1	TGTGCCAGCAGTCAAGCGGGGGCCCCCAATGAGCAGTTCTTC	CASSQAGAPNEQFF
-	TRBV15	-	TRBJ1-4	TGTGCCACCAGCAGAAGGCGGACTAATGAAAAACTGTTTTTT	CATSRRRTNEKLFF
-	TRBV5-4	-	TRBJ1-4	TGTGCCAGCAGCCCCGACCCAGGGAATGAAAAACTGTTTTTT	CASSPDPGNEKLFF
-	TRBV19	TRBD1	TRBJ2-5	TGTGCCAGTAGAACAGGGGCAGTGACCCAGTACTTC	CASRTGAVTQYF
-	TRBV7-9	TRBD2	TRBJ2-1	TGTGCCAGCAGCTTACCTTATCAACCACTAGCGGGGGGTATCTATGAGCAGTTCTTC	CASSLPYQPLAGGIYEQFF
-	TRBV19	TRBD1	TRBJ2-1	TGTGCCAGTAGTGAAAAAACCGGGACAGGGCAGTTCTTC	CASSEKTGTGQFF
-	TRBV13	-	TRBJ2-3	TGTGCCAGCAGACTGTCGGTCACAGATACGCAGTATTTT	CASRLSVTDTQYF